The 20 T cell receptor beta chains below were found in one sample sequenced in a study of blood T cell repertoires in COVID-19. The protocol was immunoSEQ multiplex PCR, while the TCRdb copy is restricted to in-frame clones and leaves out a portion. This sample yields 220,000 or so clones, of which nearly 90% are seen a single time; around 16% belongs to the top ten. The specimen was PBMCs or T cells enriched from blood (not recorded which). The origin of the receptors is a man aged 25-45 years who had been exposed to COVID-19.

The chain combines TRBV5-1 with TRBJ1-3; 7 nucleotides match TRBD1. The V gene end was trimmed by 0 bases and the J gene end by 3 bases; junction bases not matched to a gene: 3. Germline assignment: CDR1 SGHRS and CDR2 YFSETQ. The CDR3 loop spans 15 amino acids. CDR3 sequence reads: CASSLGDSGGNTIYF. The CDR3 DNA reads TGCGCCAGCAGCTTGGGGGACAGCGGTGGAAACACCATATATTTT.

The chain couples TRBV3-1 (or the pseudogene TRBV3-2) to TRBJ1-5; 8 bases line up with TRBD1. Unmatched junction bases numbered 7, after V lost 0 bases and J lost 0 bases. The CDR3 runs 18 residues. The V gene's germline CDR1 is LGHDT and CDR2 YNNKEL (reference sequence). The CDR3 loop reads CASSQDSDRGLSNQPQHF. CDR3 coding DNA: TGTGCCAGCAGCCAAGATTCAGACAGGGGCCTTAGCAATCAGCCCCAGCATTTT.

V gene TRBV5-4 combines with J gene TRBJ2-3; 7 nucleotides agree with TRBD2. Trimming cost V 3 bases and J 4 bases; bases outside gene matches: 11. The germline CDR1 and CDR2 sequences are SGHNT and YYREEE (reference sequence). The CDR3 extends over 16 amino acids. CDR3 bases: TGTGCCAGCAGCTGGGGGGGAGGGCAGGGACCAGATACGCAGTATTTT. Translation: CASSWGGGQGPDTQYF.

The CDR3 sequence: CAWWTGTGYGYTF. CDR3 sequence (DNA): TGTGCCTGGTGGACAGGGACAGGGTATGGCTACACCTTC. V and J are TRBV30 and TRBJ1-2, with 9 bases fitting TRBD1. The CDR3 spans 13 residues. Germline assignment: CDR1 GTSNPN and CDR2 SVGIG (reference sequence). The V segment lost 5 bases and the J segment 5 bases; nucleotides outside the gene matches: 6.

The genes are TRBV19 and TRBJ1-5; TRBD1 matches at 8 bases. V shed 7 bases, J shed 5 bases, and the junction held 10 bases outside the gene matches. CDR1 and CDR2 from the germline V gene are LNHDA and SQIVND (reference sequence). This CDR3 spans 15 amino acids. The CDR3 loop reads CASTRTGSRDQPQHF. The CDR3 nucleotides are TGTGCCAGTACCCGGACAGGGAGTCGGGATCAGCCCCAGCATTTT.

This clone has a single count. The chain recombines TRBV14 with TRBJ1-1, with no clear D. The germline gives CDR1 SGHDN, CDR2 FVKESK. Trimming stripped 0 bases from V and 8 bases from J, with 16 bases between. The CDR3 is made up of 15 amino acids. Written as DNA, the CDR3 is TGTGCCAGCAGCCAAGATTACGATAGGAGGTTGGAAGCTTTCTTT. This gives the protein CASSQDYDRRLEAFF.

The DNA of the CDR3 is TGTGCCAGCAGCCCCCTAGCGGGGGGGACTCAAGGTACCCAGTACTTC. It specifies CASSPLAGGTQGTQYF. The chain couples TRBV14 to TRBJ2-5; 12 nucleotides agree with TRBD2. The CDR3 is 16 amino acids. Trimming cost V 4 bases and J 8 bases; bases outside gene matches: 11. Germline assignment: CDR1 SGHDN and CDR2 FVKESK.

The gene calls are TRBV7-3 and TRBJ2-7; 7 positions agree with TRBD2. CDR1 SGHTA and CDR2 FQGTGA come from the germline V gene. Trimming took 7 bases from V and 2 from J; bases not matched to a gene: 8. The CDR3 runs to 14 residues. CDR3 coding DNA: TGTGCCAGCAAAGAGGCGGGGGAACCCTACGAGCAGTACTTC. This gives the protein CASKEAGEPYEQYF.

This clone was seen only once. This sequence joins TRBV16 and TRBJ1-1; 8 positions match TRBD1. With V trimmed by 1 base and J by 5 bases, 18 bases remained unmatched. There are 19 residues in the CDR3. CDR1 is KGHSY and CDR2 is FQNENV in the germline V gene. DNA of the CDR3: TGTGCCAGCAGCCAATTGTGGATGGCGGCAGGGGGCCGAGGTACTGAAGCTTTCTTT. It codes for CASSQLWMAAGGRGTEAFF.

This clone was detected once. Here the CDR3 DNA reads TGTGCCAGTACTGACCCGGGGGGCACTGAAGCTTTCTTT. Residues: CASTDPGGTEAFF. The chain links TRBV19 to TRBJ1-1; D perhaps matches TRBD1 (5 bases). The V and J ends lost 7 bases and 4 bases respectively, with 13 bases between them. CDR1 and CDR2 (germline): LNHDA, SQIVND (reference sequence). The CDR3 totals 13 residues.

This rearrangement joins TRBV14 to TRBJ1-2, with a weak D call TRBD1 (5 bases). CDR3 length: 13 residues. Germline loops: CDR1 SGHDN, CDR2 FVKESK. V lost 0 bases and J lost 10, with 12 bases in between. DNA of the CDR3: TGTGCCAGCAGCCAAGATTGGCAGGGCATCTACACCTTC. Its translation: CASSQDWQGIYTF.

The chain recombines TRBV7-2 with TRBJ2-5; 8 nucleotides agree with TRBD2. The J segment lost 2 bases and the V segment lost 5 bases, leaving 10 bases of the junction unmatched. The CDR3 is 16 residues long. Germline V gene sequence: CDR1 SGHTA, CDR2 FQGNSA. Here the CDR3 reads CASSLQVAGGQETQYF. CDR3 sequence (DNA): TGTGCCAGCAGCCTCCAGGTGGCGGGGGGACAAGAGACCCAGTACTTC.

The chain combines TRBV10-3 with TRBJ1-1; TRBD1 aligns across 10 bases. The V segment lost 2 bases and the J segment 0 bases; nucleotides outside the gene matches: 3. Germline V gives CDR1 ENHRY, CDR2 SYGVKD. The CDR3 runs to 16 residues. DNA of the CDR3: TGTGCCATCAGTGAGAGGGACAGGGGAATGAACACTGAAGCTTTCTTT. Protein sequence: CAISERDRGMNTEAFF.

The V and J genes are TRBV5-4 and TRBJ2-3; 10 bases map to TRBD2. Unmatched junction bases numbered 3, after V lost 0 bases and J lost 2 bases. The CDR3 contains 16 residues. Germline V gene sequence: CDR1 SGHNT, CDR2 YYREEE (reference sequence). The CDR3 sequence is CASSLGLAGDTDTQYF. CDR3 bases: TGTGCCAGCAGCTTGGGTCTAGCGGGAGACACAGATACGCAGTATTTT.

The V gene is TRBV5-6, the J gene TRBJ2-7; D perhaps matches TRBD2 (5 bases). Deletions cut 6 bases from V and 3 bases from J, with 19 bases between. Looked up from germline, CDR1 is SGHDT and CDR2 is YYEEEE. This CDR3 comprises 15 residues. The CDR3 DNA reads TGTGCCAGCACTAGCTTAAGGGTGGGCCACTACGAGCAGTACTTC. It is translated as CASTSLRVGHYEQYF.

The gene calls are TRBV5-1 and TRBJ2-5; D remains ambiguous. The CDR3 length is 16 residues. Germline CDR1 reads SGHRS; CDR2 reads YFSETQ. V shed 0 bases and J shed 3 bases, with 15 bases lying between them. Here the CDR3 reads CASSLARWQREETQYF. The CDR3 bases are TGCGCCAGCAGCTTGGCGAGGTGGCAGAGAGAAGAGACCCAGTACTTC.

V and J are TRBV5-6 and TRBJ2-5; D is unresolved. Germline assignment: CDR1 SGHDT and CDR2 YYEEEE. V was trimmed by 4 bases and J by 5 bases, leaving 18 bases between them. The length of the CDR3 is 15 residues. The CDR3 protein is CASSQVSDERETQYF. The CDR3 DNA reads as TGTGCCAGCAGCCAAGTGAGCGACGAACGGGAGACCCAGTACTTC.

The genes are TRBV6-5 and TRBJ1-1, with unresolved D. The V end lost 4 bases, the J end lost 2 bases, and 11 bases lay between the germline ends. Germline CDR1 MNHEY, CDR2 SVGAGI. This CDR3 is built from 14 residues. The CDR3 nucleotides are TGTGCCAGCAGTTCCTTTCTTGGCAACACTGAAGCTTTCTTT. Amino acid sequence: CASSSFLGNTEAFF.

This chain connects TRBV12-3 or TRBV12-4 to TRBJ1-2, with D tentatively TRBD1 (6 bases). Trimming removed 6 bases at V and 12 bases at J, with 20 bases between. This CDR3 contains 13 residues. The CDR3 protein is CASSLQKAGDNTF. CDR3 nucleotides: TGTGCCAGCAGCCTCCAGAAGGCAGGGGATAACACCTTC.

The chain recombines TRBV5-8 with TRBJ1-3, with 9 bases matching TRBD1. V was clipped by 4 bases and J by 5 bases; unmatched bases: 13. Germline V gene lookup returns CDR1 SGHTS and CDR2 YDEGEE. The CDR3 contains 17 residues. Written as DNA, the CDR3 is TGTGCCAGCAGCCTCTCCGGAGGGGACAGGGCAAGAAACACCATATATTTT. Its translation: CASSLSGGDRARNTIYF.